One and the same sample provided the 5 T cell receptor beta chains below, sequenced in a study of cytomegalovirus exposure and HLA in healthy donors. Only in-frame clones appear in the TCRdb table, and some are missing; sequencing was by immunoSEQ multiplex PCR. The sample shows some 150,000 clones, approximately 86% of them seen only once. Sequences were obtained from PBMCs. These receptors all come from a man in his late teens or twenties in good health and CMV-seropositive.

This clone was picked up one time. This rearrangement joins TRBV11-2 to TRBJ1-1, with TRBD1 matching over 8 bases. CDR3 size: 13 residues. CDR1 and CDR2 (germline): SGHAT, FQNNGV. Trimming removed 1 base from V and 8 bases from J; junction bases left unmatched: 3. CDR3 sequence: CASSLVGTGEAFF. In DNA, the CDR3 is TGTGCCAGCAGCTTAGTAGGGACAGGAGAAGCTTTCTTT. The whole variable domain, remainder taken from reference TRBV11-2 and TRBJ1-1, is EAGVAQSPRYKIIEKRQSVAFWCNPISGHATLYWYQQILGQGPKLLIQFQNNGVVDDSQLPKDRFSAERLKGVDSTLKIQPAKLEDSAVYLCASSLVGTGEAFFGQGTRLTVV.

V is TRBV28 and J is TRBJ1-2; D is perhaps TRBD1 (6 bases). CDR3 size: 16 residues. Germline assignment: CDR1 MDHEN and CDR2 SYDVKM. Trimming removed 5 bases at V and 5 bases at J, with 21 bases between. The CDR3 nucleotides are TGTGCCAGCAGTCAGTCGGCAGGTACAGGGTTTTATGGCTACACCTTC. Its translation: CASSQSAGTGFYGYTF.

This clone was counted a few times. The rearrangement links TRBV7-9 to TRBJ1-2; no firm D call. Germline lookup yields CDR1 SEHNR and CDR2 FQNEAQ (reference sequence). The length of the CDR3 is 14 residues. V was clipped by 3 bases and J by 5 bases, with 13 bases between them. CDR3 coding DNA: TGTGCCAGCAGCTTTACATCCTCATTATATGGCTACACCTTC. It codes for CASSFTSSLYGYTF.

The rearrangement joins TRBV5-4 to TRBJ1-2; 8 positions match TRBD1. After removal of 3 bases from V and 4 bases from J, the junction contained 2 bases not matched to a gene. The CDR3 contains 13 residues. Germline loops: CDR1 SGHNT, CDR2 YYREEE (reference sequence). The CDR3 spells CASSSGGGYGYTF. Here the CDR3 DNA reads TGTGCCAGCAGCTCAGGGGGCGGCTATGGCTACACCTTC.

This clone was seen only once. J is TRBJ2-5 and V is TRBV6-5; the D gene is possibly TRBD1 (6 bases). CDR1 and CDR2 (germline): MNHEY, SVGAGI. With 0 bases removed from V and 4 bases from J, the gap between germline ends came to 12 bases. The CDR3 consists of 15 residues. The CDR3, as DNA: TGTGCCAGCAGTTACTCGCAGGGGTTGTCAGAGACCCAGTACTTC. Amino acid sequence: CASSYSQGLSETQYF.